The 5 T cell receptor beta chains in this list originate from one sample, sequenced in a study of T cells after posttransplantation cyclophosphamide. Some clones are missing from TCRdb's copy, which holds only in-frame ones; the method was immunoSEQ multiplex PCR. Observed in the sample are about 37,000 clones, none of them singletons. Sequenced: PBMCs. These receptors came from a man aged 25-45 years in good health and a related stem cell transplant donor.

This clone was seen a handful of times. The CDR3, as DNA: TGCAGCGTTGACGGAAGGGGAACGGGGGAGCTGTTTTTT. Encoded protein: CSVDGRGTGELFF. This chain uses TRBV29-1 with TRBJ2-2; D perhaps matches TRBD1 (5 bases). The CDR3 sequence is 13 residues long. V was shortened by 3 bases and J by 8 bases, with 13 bases between the two germline ends. Germline CDR1 and CDR2: SQVTM and ANQGSEA.

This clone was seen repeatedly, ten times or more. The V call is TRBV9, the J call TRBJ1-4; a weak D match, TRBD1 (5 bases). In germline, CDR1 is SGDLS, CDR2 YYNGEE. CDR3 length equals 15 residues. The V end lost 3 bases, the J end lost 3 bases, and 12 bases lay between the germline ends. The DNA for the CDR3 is TGTGCCAGCAGCGGTGGTGGAGGGGCTAATGAAAAACTGTTTTTT. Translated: CASSGGGGANEKLFF.

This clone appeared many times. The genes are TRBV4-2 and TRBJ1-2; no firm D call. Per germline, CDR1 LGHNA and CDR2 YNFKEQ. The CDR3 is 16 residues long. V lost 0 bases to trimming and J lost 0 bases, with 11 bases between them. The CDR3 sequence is CASSQEDSSPNYGYTF. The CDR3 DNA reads TGTGCCAGCAGCCAAGAAGATAGCAGTCCTAACTATGGCTACACCTTC.

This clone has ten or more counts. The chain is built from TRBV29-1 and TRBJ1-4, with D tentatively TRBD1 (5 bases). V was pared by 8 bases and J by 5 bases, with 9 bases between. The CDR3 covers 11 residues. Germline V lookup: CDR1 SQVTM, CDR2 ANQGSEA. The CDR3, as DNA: TGCAGCTTCAGGGCAAATGAAAAACTGTTTTTT. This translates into CSFRANEKLFF.

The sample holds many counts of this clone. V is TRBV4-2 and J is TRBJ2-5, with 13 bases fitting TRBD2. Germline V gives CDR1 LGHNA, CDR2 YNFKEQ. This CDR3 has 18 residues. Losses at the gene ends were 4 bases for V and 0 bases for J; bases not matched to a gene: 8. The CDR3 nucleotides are TGTGCCAGCAGCCTCGGGACTAGCGGGGCCGCGTACCAAGAGACCCAGTACTTC. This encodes CASSLGTSGAAYQETQYF.